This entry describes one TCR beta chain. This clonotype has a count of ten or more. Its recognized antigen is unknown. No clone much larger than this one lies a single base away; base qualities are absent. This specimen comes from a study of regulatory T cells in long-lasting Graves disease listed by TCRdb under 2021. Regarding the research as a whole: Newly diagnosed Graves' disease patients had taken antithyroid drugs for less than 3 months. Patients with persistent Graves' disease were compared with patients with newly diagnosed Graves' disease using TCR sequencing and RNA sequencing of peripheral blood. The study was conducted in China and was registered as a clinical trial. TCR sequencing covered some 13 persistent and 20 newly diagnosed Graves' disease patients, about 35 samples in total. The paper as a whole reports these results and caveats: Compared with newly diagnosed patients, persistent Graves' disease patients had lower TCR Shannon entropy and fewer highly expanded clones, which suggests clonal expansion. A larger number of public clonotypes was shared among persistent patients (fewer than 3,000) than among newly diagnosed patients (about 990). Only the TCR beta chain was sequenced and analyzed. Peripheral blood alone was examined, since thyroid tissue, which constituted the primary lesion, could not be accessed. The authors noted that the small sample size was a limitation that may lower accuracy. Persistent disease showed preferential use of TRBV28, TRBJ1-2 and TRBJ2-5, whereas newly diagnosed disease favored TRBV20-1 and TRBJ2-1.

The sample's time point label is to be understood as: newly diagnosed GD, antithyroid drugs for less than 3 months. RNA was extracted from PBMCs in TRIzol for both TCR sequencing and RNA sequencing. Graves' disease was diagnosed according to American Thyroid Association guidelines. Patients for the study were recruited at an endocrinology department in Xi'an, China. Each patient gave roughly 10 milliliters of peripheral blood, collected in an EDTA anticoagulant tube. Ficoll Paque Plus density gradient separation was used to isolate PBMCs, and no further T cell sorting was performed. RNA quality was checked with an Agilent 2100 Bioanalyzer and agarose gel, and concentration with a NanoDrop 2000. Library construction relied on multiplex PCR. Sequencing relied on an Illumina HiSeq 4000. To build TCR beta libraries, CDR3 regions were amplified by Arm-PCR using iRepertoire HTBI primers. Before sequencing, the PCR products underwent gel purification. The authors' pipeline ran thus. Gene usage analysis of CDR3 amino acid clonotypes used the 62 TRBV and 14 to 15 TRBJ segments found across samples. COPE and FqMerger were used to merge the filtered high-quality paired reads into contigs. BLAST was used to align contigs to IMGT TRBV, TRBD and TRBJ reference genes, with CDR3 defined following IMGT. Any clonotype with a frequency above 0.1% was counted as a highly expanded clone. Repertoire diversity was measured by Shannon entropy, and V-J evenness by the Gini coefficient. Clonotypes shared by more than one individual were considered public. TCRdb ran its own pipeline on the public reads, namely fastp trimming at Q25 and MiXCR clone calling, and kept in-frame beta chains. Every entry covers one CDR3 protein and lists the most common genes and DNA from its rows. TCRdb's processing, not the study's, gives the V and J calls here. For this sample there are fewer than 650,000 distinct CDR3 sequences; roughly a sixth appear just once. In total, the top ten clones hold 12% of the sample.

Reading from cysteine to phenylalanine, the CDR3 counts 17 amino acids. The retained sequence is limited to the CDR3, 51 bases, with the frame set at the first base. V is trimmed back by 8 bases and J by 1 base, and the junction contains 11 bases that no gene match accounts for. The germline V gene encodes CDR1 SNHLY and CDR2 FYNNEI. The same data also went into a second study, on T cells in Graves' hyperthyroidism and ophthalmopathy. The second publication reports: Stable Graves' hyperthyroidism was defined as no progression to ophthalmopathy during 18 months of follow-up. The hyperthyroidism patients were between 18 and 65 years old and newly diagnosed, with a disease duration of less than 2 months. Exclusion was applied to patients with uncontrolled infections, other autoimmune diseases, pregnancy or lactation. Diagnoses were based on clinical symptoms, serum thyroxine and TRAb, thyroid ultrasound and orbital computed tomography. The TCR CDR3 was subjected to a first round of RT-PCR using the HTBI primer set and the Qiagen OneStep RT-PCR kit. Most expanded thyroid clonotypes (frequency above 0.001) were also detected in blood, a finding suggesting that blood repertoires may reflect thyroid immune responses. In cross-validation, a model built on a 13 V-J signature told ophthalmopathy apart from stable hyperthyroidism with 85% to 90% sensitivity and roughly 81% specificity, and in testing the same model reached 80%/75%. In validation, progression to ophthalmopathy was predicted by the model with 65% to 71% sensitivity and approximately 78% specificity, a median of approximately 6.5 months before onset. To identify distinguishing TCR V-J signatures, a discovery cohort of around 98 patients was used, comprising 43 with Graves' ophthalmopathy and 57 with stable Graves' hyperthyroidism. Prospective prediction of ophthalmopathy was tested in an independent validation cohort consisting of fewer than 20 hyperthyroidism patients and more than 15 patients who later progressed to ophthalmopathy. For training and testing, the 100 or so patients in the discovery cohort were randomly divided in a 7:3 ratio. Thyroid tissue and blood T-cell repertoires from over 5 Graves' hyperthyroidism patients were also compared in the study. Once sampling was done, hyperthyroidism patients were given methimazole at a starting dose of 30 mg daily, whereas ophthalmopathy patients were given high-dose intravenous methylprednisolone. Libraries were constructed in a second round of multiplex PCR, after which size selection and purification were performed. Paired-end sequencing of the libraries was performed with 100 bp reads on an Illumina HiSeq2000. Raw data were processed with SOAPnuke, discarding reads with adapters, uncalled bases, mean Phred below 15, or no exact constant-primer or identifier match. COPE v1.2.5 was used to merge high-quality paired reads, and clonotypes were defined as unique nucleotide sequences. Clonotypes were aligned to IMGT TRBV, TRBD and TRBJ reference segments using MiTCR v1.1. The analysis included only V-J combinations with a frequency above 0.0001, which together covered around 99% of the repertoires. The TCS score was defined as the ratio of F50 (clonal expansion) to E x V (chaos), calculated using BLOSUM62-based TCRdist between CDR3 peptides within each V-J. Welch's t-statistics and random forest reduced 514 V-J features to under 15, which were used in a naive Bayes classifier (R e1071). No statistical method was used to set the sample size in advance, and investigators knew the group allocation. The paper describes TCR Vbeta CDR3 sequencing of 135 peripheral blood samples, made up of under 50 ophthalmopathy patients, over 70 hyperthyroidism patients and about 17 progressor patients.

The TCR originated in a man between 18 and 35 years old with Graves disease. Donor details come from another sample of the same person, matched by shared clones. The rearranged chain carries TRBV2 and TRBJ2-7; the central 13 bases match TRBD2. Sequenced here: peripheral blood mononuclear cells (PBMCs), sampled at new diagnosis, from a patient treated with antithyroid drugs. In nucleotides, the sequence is TGTGCCAGCCTCCCGGGAGGACTAGCGGGAGCTTCCTACGAGCAGTACTTC. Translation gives CASLPGGLAGASYEQYF.